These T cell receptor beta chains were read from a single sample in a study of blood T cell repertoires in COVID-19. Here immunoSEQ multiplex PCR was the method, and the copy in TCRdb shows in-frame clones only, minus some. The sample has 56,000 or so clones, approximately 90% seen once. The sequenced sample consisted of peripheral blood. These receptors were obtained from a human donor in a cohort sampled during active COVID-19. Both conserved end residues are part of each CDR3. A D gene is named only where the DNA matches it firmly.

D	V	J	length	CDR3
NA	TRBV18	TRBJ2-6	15	CASSPVSTGPRVLTF
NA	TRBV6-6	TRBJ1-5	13	CASSYSENQPQHF
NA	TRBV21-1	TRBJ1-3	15	CASSTIRDTRNTIYF
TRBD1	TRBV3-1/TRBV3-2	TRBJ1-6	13	CASSLDRGSPLHF
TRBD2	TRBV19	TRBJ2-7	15	CASSLAGTSSYEQYF
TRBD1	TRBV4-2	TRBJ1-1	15	CASSRQGQGNTEAFF
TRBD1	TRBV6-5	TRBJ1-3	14	CASSSGTGPNTIYF
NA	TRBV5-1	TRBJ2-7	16	CASSSRGRGGFYEQYF
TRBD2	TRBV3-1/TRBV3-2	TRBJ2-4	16	CASSPRTSGAKNIQYF
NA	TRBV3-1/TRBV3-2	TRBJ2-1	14	CASSQRVGENEQFF
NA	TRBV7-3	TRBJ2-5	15	CASSPRPGQGETQYF
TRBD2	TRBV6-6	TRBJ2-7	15	CASSELTGLVYEQYF
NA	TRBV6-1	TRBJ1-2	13	CASSEVGRRGYTF
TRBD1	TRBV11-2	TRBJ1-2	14	CASSMDRGVYGYTF
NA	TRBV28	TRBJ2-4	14	CASRPGRGLNIQYF
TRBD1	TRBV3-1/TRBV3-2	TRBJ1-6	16	CASSQEGAVRDSPLHF
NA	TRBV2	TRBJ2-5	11	CASGQQETQYF
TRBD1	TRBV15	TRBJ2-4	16	CATSRELYRGQDIQYF
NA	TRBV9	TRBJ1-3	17	CASSPQPSASSGNTIYF
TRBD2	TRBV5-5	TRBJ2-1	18	CASSFLGLAGAGYNEQFF
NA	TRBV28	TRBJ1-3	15	CASSLRGSSGNTIYF
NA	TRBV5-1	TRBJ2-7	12	CASSWVTGEQYF
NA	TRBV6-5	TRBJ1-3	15	CATKRQALSGNTIYF
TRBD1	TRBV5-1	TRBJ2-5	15	CASSLGLGQIETQYF
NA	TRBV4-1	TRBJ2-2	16	CASSARQNLNTGELFF
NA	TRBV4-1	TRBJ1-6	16	CASSQDIAVYNSPLHF
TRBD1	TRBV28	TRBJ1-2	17	CASSSGGDTGGDYGYTF
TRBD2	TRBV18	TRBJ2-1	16	CASSPRSTSGYNEQFF